This entry lists 25 T cell receptor beta chains sequenced from one sample in a study of cytomegalovirus exposure and HLA in healthy donors. The primer mix had 60 Vbeta and 13 Jbeta primers. Clones were read by immunoSEQ multiplex PCR, and TCRdb kept only the in-frame ones, dropping some. The profile shows around 160,000 clones, 75% of them singletons. The specimen sequenced was PBMCs. All receptors derive from a male donor in good health and CMV-seronegative.

J is TRBJ2-1 and V is TRBV27, with 11 bases that match TRBD2. The V segment lost 2 bases and the J segment 0 bases; nucleotides outside the gene matches: 0. There are 16 residues in the CDR3. CDR1 is MNHEY, CDR2 SMNVEV, per germline (reference sequence). The CDR3, as DNA: TGTGCCAGCAGTTTAGGGACTAGCGGCTCCTACAATGAGCAGTTCTTC. Translated: CASSLGTSGSYNEQFF.

The rearrangement links TRBV30 to TRBJ1-5; 7 positions match TRBD1. J gave up 2 bases and V 7 bases, and 5 bases lay outside the gene matches. This CDR3 has 13 amino acids. The germline V gene encodes CDR1 GTSNPN and CDR2 SVGIG (reference sequence). CDR3 amino acids: CAFGQGGNQPQHF. CDR3 DNA: TGTGCCTTCGGGCAGGGGGGCAATCAGCCCCAGCATTTT.

The chain employs TRBV7-3 and TRBJ1-1, with a possible D match to TRBD1 (6 bases). V lost 6 bases to trimming and J lost 2 bases, with 13 bases between them. Germline V CDR1 and CDR2: SGHTA, FQGTGA. There are 14 residues in the CDR3. CDR3 in amino acids: CASRQQGSNTEAFF. CDR3 DNA sequence: TGTGCCAGCAGGCAGCAGGGGAGCAACACTGAAGCTTTCTTT.

The chain combines TRBV4-3 with TRBJ2-7; tentatively, D is TRBD2 (6 bases). V was trimmed by 4 bases and J by 7 bases, leaving 17 bases between them. Germline loops: CDR1 LGHNA, CDR2 YSLEER. The CDR3 length is 14 residues. The CDR3 loop is CASSPRAGTGEQYF. The CDR3 DNA reads TGCGCCAGCAGCCCAAGGGCGGGAACGGGAGAGCAGTACTTC.

Written as DNA, the CDR3 is TGTGCCAGTAGTAACGGACTAGCGGGAGGGCGAACCGGGGAGCTGTTTTTT. Amino acid sequence: CASSNGLAGGRTGELFF. The chain has TRBV19 and TRBJ2-2, with 15 nucleotides matching TRBD2. The V gene's germline CDR1 is LNHDA and CDR2 SQIVND (reference sequence). The J segment lost 5 bases and the V segment lost 4 bases, leaving 5 bases of the junction unmatched. The CDR3 runs 17 residues.

This chain links TRBV7-9 with TRBJ1-5, with a possible D match to TRBD1 (6 bases). CDR3 length: 15 amino acids. Germline lookup yields CDR1 SEHNR and CDR2 FQNEAQ (reference sequence). V was cut by 2 bases and J by 0 bases, with 8 bases left in between. The CDR3 DNA is TGTGCCAGCAGCTTATTAGGGGGTAGCAATCAGCCCCAGCATTTT. Amino acids: CASSLLGGSNQPQHF. The full variable domain, with the rest looked up from reference TRBV7-9 and TRBJ1-5, is DTGVSQNPRHKITKRGQNVTFRCDPISEHNRLYWYRQTLGQGPEFLTYFQNEAQLEKSRLLSDRFSAERPKGSFSTLEIQRTEQGDSAMYLCASSLLGGSNQPQHFGDGTRLSIL.

This chain uses TRBV2 with TRBJ2-5, with D maybe TRBD2 (6 bases). Germline CDR1 reads SNHLY; CDR2 reads FYNNEI. The CDR3 spans 16 residues. The V end was cut by 8 bases, the J end by 1 base, with 20 bases between. CDR3: CASGRLDKSLQETQYF. The CDR3 region has the DNA TGTGCCAGCGGAAGACTAGACAAATCGCTCCAAGAGACCCAGTACTTC.

This rearrangement joins TRBV11-2 to TRBJ2-7; D possibly corresponds to TRBD1 (6 bases). The V gene lost 3 bases and the J gene lost 2 bases, with 11 bases spanning the gap. The CDR3 is 14 residues long. Germline CDR1 SGHAT, CDR2 FQNNGV. This CDR3 is CASSFGTGTYEQYF. CDR3 bases: TGTGCCAGCAGCTTTGGAACAGGGACCTACGAGCAGTACTTC. Variable domain in full (rest from reference TRBV11-2 and TRBJ2-7): EAGVAQSPRYKIIEKRQSVAFWCNPISGHATLYWYQQILGQGPKLLIQFQNNGVVDDSQLPKDRFSAERLKGVDSTLKIQPAKLEDSAVYLCASSFGTGTYEQYFGPGTRLTVT.

The chain links TRBV6-4 to TRBJ1-1; D is undetermined. Trimming cost V 0 bases and J 8 bases, with 7 bases left between them. This CDR3 comprises 12 residues. The V gene's germline CDR1 is MRHNA and CDR2 SNTAGT. The DNA of the CDR3 is TGTGCCAGCAGTGACTCTTTGGGCGAAGCTTTCTTT. Translation: CASSDSLGEAFF.

The chain carries TRBV2 and TRBJ1-6, with TRBD1 as a possible D gene (5 bases). The germline V and J ends were trimmed by 7 bases and 7 bases, with 17 bases remaining between them. Per germline, CDR1 SNHLY and CDR2 FYNNEI. The CDR3 has 15 residues. CDR3 nucleotides: TGTGCCAGCATCGAAGGAGGGGCGGGGAATTCACCCCTCCACTTT. Amino acid sequence: CASIEGGAGNSPLHF.

The chain has TRBV9 and TRBJ2-3; D unresolved. V lost 0 bases to trimming and J lost 1 base, with 12 bases between them. Germline V CDR1 and CDR2: SGDLS, YYNGEE. The CDR3 runs 16 residues. CDR3 nucleotides: TGTGCCAGCAGCGTAGCTGGCCAGATTGGCACAGATACGCAGTATTTT. It yields the protein CASSVAGQIGTDTQYF.

This clone was picked up a small number of times. This chain joins TRBV6-1 and TRBJ2-1; D might be TRBD2 (7 bases). V shed 8 bases and J shed 4 bases, with 15 bases lying between them. The V gene's germline CDR1 is MNHNS and CDR2 SASEGT. The CDR3 is made up of 14 amino acids. Here the CDR3 reads CASLRGGNYNEQFF. DNA of the CDR3: TGTGCCAGCCTGAGGGGGGGGAATTACAATGAGCAGTTCTTC.

The table lists this clone with a few counts. The chain recombines TRBV30 with TRBJ2-1, with D unclear. In germline, CDR1 is GTSNPN, CDR2 SVGIG (reference sequence). The CDR3 sequence is 11 residues long. V lost 2 bases to trimming and J lost 5 bases, with 4 bases between them. The CDR3 bases are TGTGCCTGGAGTACTAACAATGAGCAGTTCTTC. Translated: CAWSTNNEQFF.

The chain is built from TRBV21-1 and TRBJ1-4; TRBD1 is the table's D call and was not checked against the DNA. TRBV21-1 is a listed pseudogene. CDR3 length: 17 residues. Here the CDR3 DNA reads TGTGCCAGCAGCAGAGGGACAGGGTGTGTTGTAAGTGAAAAACTGTTTTTT. Translating it yields CASSRGTGCVVSEKLFF.

The rearrangement joins TRBV27 to TRBJ2-2; a possible D gene is TRBD1 (6 bases). The CDR3 loop spans 12 amino acids. Germline V gene lookup returns CDR1 MNHEY and CDR2 SMNVEV (reference sequence). Between the trimmed V and J ends, which lost 7 bases and 6 bases, there was a span of 9 bases. The CDR3 reads CASTHRAGELFF. CDR3 DNA: TGTGCCAGCACCCACAGGGCCGGGGAGCTGTTTTTT.

The chain employs TRBV28 and TRBJ2-3; 7 nucleotides match TRBD2. The germline gives CDR1 MDHEN, CDR2 SYDVKM. V shed 6 bases and J 1 base; nucleotides not matched to a gene: 1. CDR3 size: 13 residues. In DNA form, the CDR3 reads TGTGCCAGCAGGGCGGGGGGCACAGATACGCAGTATTTT. This gives the protein CASRAGGTDTQYF.

The chain is built from TRBV5-1 and TRBJ2-1; 10 bases match TRBD2. Per germline, CDR1 SGHRS and CDR2 YFSETQ. The CDR3 consists of 19 residues. J gave up 0 bases and V 0 bases, and 9 bases lay outside the gene matches. The CDR3 spells CASSLVASGRLSSYNEQFF. In DNA form, the CDR3 reads TGCGCCAGCAGCTTGGTGGCTAGCGGGAGACTAAGCTCCTACAATGAGCAGTTCTTC. The full variable domain, in which reference TRBV5-1 and TRBJ2-1 provide the parts outside the CDR3, is KAGVTQTPRYLIKTRGQQVTLSCSPISGHRSVSWYQQTPGQGLQFLFEYFSETQRNKGNFPGRFSGRQFSNSRSEMNVSTLELGDSALYLCASSLVASGRLSSYNEQFFGPGTRLTVL.

This chain links TRBV5-4 with TRBJ2-1; 15 nucleotides match TRBD2. The junction had 5 bases not matched to a gene; V was cut back by 4 bases and J by 9 bases. The CDR3 is 15 amino acids. Germline CDR1 and CDR2: SGHNT and YYREEE (reference sequence). This CDR3 is CASSTGLAGGGEQFF. In DNA form, the CDR3 reads TGTGCCAGCAGCACCGGACTAGCGGGGGGGGGTGAGCAGTTCTTC.

This chain joins TRBV10-3 and TRBJ2-3; TRBD1 agrees at 7 bases. V shed 2 bases, J shed 11 bases, and the junction held 19 bases outside the gene matches. CDR3 size: 17 residues. Germline loops: CDR1 ENHRY, CDR2 SYGVKD. The CDR3: CAISETSGQPLLGEQYF. DNA for the CDR3: TGTGCCATCAGTGAGACTTCGGGACAGCCACTTCTGGGGGAGCAGTATTTT.

This clone was seen once. The J gene is TRBJ2-3, the V gene TRBV29-1, with 9 bases lining up with TRBD2. There are 15 residues in the CDR3. The germline V gene encodes CDR1 SQVTM and CDR2 ANQGSEA. Trimming at V came to 4 bases and at J to 2 bases, leaving 7 bases not matched to a gene. In DNA form, the CDR3 reads TGCAGCGTTGTTGAAGCGGGAGGTGTCACAGATACGCAGTATTTT. Translation gives CSVVEAGGVTDTQYF.

A few counts support this clone. V and J are TRBV6-1 and TRBJ2-7; 10 bases are shared with TRBD1. The CDR3 sequence is 13 residues long. The germline V gene has CDR1 MNHNS and CDR2 SASEGT. The V segment lost 8 bases and the J segment 5 bases; nucleotides outside the gene matches: 6. CDR3 DNA: TGTGCCAGCGTCCGGGACAGGGGCCACGAGCAGTACTTC. This codes for CASVRDRGHEQYF.

The rearrangement joins TRBV25-1 to TRBJ2-7; the D gene is possibly TRBD2 (6 bases). CDR3 length equals 15 residues. In germline, CDR1 is MGHDK, CDR2 SYGVNS. Trimming removed 5 bases at V and 2 bases at J, with 16 bases between. CDR3 in DNA: TGTGCCAGCAGTCCCGCCGGGTCGGGAGCCTACGAGCAGTACTTC. This sequence encodes CASSPAGSGAYEQYF.

The rearrangement joins TRBV6-6 to TRBJ1-5; TRBD1 aligns across 8 bases. CDR3 length: 15 amino acids. Germline V gene sequence: CDR1 MNHNY, CDR2 SVGAGI (reference sequence). The V and J ends lost 5 bases and 5 bases, in that order; junction bases with no gene match: 8. For the CDR3, the DNA is TGTGCCAGCAGTCCCAGACAGGGGCCTTATCAGCCCCAGCATTTT. Its protein product is CASSPRQGPYQPQHF.

The rearrangement uses TRBV18 and TRBJ2-2; 11 bases are a match to TRBD2. Germline CDR1 KGHSH, CDR2 LQKENI. Trimming removed 6 bases from V and 7 bases from J; junction bases left unmatched: 7. CDR3 length: 15 amino acids. The CDR3 loop is CASSTSGSVDGELFF. CDR3 coding DNA: TGTGCCAGCTCTACTAGCGGGAGCGTAGACGGGGAGCTGTTTTTT.

This chain links TRBV9 with TRBJ2-1, with 7 bases that match TRBD2. Per the germline V gene, CDR1 is SGDLS and CDR2 is YYNGEE. The V and J ends lost 0 bases and 9 bases, in that order; junction bases with no gene match: 3. The CDR3 sequence is 13 residues long. DNA for the CDR3: TGTGCCAGCAGCGTAGCTGGGGGGGTTGAGCAGTTCTTC. This translates into CASSVAGGVEQFF.